Presented here are 5 T cell receptor beta chains from one specimen sequenced in a study of beta chain features in type 1 diabetes. Study-level results: The study found moderately but significantly shorter TCRB CDR3s in all four CD4+ subsets of Type 1 diabetes patients.

No cognate antigen is known for these TCRs. What was sequenced were expressed TCRB transcripts, since all of the isolated RNA had been reverse transcribed. Sequencing was performed with immunoSEQ multiplex PCR; in TCRdb, only in-frame clones are kept and a portion is missing. The repertoire holds around 690,000 clones, about an eighth seen once, with around 0.12% in the top ten. Sequenced: naive CD4+ T cells from blood. The receptors derive from a man aged 30-40 years with type 1 diabetes.

There are a few counts of this clone. This chain joins TRBV6-6 and TRBJ1-1, with D possibly TRBD1 on 5 matching bases. Trimming left V 6 bases short and J 1 base short, with 15 bases between. The V gene's germline CDR1 is MNHNY and CDR2 SVGAGI (reference sequence). The CDR3 length is 15 residues. CDR3 coding DNA: TGTGCCAGCAGATATTCAGGGATTTCGAACACTGAAGCTTTCTTT. Its protein product is CASRYSGISNTEAFF.

This clone turned up a few times. J is TRBJ2-3 and V is TRBV7-9; D remains ambiguous. Germline V gives CDR1 SEHNR, CDR2 FQNEAQ (reference sequence). V was clipped by 3 bases and J by 3 bases, with 10 bases between them. The length of the CDR3 is 14 residues. CDR3 DNA sequence: TGTGCCAGCAGCTTGCGGACGGTAACAGATACGCAGTATTTT. Its protein product is CASSLRTVTDTQYF.

This rearrangement joins TRBV7-2 to TRBJ1-3; no firm D call. The CDR3 runs to 15 residues. Looked up from germline, CDR1 is SGHTA and CDR2 is FQGNSA. V was clipped by 1 base and J by 0 bases, with 7 bases between them. The CDR3 DNA is TGTGCCAGCAGCTTAGATCTGAGCTCTGGAAACACCATATATTTT. This codes for CASSLDLSSGNTIYF.

This clone occurred a few times. This chain uses TRBV6-6 with TRBJ2-1, with 7 bases matching TRBD1. The V gene end was trimmed by 8 bases and the J gene end by 2 bases; junction bases not matched to a gene: 12. Looked up from germline, CDR1 is MNHNY and CDR2 is SVGAGI (reference sequence). The CDR3 extends over 16 amino acids. In DNA, the CDR3 is TGTGCCAGCGACCACAGGGGATCTAGCCCCTACAATGAGCAGTTCTTC. It codes for CASDHRGSSPYNEQFF.

V and J are TRBV7-2 and TRBJ2-1; no firm D call. Looked up from germline, CDR1 is SGHTA and CDR2 is FQGNSA. V shed 0 bases and J shed 2 bases, with 11 bases lying between them. CDR3 length: 16 residues. CDR3 sequence reads: CASSLALGRPYNEQFF. In nucleotides, the CDR3 is TGTGCCAGCAGCTTAGCATTGGGCAGACCCTACAATGAGCAGTTCTTC.